This T cell receptor beta chain stems from a study of CD8 T cells in Susac syndrome. Reverse transcription of about 0.45 to 1 ug RNA was performed with random hexamers. Each CDR3 protein is one row after TCRdb ran MiXCR on the immunoSEQ multiplex PCR reads. The data contain about 300,000 distinct CDR3 sequences, 89% of them seen just once; the ten biggest clones take up approximately 0.18%. Purification of the CD8+ and CD4+ T cells relied on negative isolation, and TEMRA cells underwent FACS enrichment. The sample was CD8+ T cells from PBMCs. This TCR was recovered from a human donor with multiple sclerosis.

In DNA, the CDR3 is TGCGCCAGCAGTCAAAGGACCCGAAGGATCTATGGCTACACCTTC. This sequence encodes CASSQRTRRIYGYTF. The chain is built from TRBV23-1 and TRBJ1-2; D gene uncertain. TRBV23-1 is identified as an open reading frame with a role that is uncertain. The CDR3 has 15 residues. V dropped 2 bases and J dropped 4 bases, with 14 bases sitting between them.